This TCR beta chain was captured by sequencing in a study of control samples from healthy donors and cancer patients. The V gene lost 6 bases and the J gene lost 5 bases, with 23 bases spanning the gap. Germline CDR1 is KGHSH and CDR2 is LQKENI. This CDR3 spans 16 amino acids. Only in-frame clones appear in the TCRdb table, and some are missing; sequencing was by immunoSEQ multiplex PCR. This table holds over 120,000 clones, about nine tenths found once. The V and J genes are TRBV18 and TRBJ2-7; D unresolved. Sequencing was carried out using blood. The clonotype was recovered from a young man in good health. Here the CDR3 reads CASSTPEVGRVHEQYF. The CDR3 region has the DNA TGTGCCAGCTCTACACCAGAAGTGGGAAGGGTTCACGAGCAGTACTTC.